In its sample, the clone carrying this TCR beta chain was seen many times. The sample originates from a study of T cells in Graves' hyperthyroidism and ophthalmopathy. This CDR3 is built from 9 residues. V was shortened by 8 bases and J by 4 bases, with 3 bases between the two germline ends. Germline CDR1 is MDHEN and CDR2 is SYDVKM. The CDR3 regions of TCR beta were amplified from RNA transcripts. The HTBI primer set was used in a first-round RT-PCR of the TCR CDR3. TCRdb processed the multiplex PCR reads anew with MiXCR; each CDR3 protein has one entry. The sample contains about 640,000 distinct CDR3 sequences, about 14% of which appear only once.

Sequencing was performed on blood. The V call is TRBV28, the J call TRBJ2-7, with no clear D. The sequence came from a woman in her fifties or sixties with Graves' ophthalmopathy. CDR3 sequence: CASGYEQYF. The DNA of the CDR3 is TGTGCCAGCGGTTACGAGCAGTACTTC.